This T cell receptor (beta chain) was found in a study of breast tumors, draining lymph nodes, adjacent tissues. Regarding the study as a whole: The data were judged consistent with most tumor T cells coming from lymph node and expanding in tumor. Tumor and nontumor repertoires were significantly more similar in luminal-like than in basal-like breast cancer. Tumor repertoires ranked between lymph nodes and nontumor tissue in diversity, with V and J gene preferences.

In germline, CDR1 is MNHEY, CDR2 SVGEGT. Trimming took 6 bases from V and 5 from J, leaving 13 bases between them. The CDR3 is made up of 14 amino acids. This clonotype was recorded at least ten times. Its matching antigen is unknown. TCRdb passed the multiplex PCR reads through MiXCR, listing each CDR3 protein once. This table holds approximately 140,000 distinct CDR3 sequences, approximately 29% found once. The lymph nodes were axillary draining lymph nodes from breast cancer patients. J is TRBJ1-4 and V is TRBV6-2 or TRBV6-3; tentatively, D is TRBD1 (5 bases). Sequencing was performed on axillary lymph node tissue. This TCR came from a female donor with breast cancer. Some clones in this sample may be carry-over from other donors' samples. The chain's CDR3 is CASRPSQANEKLFF. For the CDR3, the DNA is TGTGCCAGCAGACCCTCACAGGCGAATGAAAAACTGTTTTTT.